The 21 T cell receptor beta chains reported below all come from one sample, sequenced in a study of blood T cell repertoires in COVID-19. The protocol was immunoSEQ multiplex PCR, while the TCRdb copy is restricted to in-frame clones and leaves out a portion. The sample includes some 180,000 clones, approximately 80% of them seen just once. Sequencing was done on a sample of peripheral blood. These receptors all come from a woman aged 40 to 49 with COVID-19, enrolled during active disease.

The V call is TRBV9, the J call TRBJ1-2, with 8 bases lining up with TRBD1. Germline loops: CDR1 SGDLS, CDR2 YYNGEE. The CDR3 runs to 18 residues. The V gene end was trimmed by 2 bases and the J gene end by 7 bases; junction bases not matched to a gene: 19. Here the CDR3 reads CASSVRRSGQAFRGGYTF. DNA of the CDR3: TGTGCCAGCAGCGTTAGGCGTTCGGGACAGGCCTTTCGGGGTGGCTACACCTTC.

This chain links TRBV5-4 with TRBJ1-6, with TRBD1 matching 10 bases. V was clipped by 4 bases and J by 8 bases; unmatched bases: 3. The CDR3 length is 14 residues. Per germline, CDR1 SGHNT and CDR2 YYREEE (reference sequence). CDR3 in DNA: TGTGCCAGCAGCCCGGACAGGGGGGATTCACCCCTCCACTTT. Translation gives CASSPDRGDSPLHF.

A remark on this clone: Other DNA sequences within the sample encode an identical CDR3. This chain uses TRBV6-1 with TRBJ1-5; 7 bases fit TRBD1. The ends lost 2 bases at V and 4 bases at J; junction bases unmatched: 5. CDR1 is MNHNS, CDR2 SASEGT, per germline. CDR3 length equals 15 residues. This CDR3 is CASSERGQPNQPQHF. As DNA, the CDR3 is TGTGCCAGCAGTGAACGGGGACAGCCTAATCAGCCCCAGCATTTT.

This clone occurred once. This chain connects TRBV27 to TRBJ1-2; D is unresolved. V lost 6 bases, J lost 4 bases, and 18 bases lay in between. This CDR3 contains 15 residues. The V gene's germline CDR1 is MNHEY and CDR2 SMNVEV (reference sequence). The CDR3 reads CASRIDSRRGYGYTF. For the CDR3, the DNA is TGTGCCAGCAGGATCGACTCCCGGAGAGGCTATGGCTACACCTTC.

V gene TRBV25-1 combines with J gene TRBJ1-1; no clear D gene. The CDR3 consists of 14 residues. V was clipped by 0 bases and J by 8 bases, with 13 bases between them. CDR1 is MGHDK and CDR2 is SYGVNS in the germline V gene. This CDR3 reads CASSEYMTAGEAFF. For the CDR3, the DNA is TGTGCCAGCAGTGAATATATGACGGCCGGGGAAGCTTTCTTT.

This clone was counted at least ten times. The sample holds other DNA sequences that translate to the same CDR3. This chain joins TRBV5-1 and TRBJ1-1; D is undetermined. Trimming removed 7 bases from V and 1 base from J, with 11 bases in between. Germline values: CDR1 SGHRS, CDR2 YFSETQ. This CDR3 is 13 amino acids long. Here the CDR3 DNA reads TGCGCCAGCTCACGTCGGGGGAACACTGAAGCTTTCTTT. This gives the protein CASSRRGNTEAFF. The full variable domain, its missing parts supplied by reference TRBV5-1 and TRBJ1-1, is KAGVTQTPRYLIKTRGQQVTLSCSPISGHRSVSWYQQTPGQGLQFLFEYFSETQRNKGNFPGRFSGRQFSNSRSEMNVSTLELGDSALYLCASSRRGNTEAFFGQGTRLTVV.

The rearrangement links TRBV20-1 to TRBJ1-5; 7 bases match TRBD1. The CDR3 extends over 12 amino acids. CDR1 is DFQATT, CDR2 SNEGSKA, per germline (reference sequence). V shed 3 bases and J 10 bases; nucleotides not matched to a gene: 6. The CDR3 loop is CSASAGGPPQHF. CDR3 nucleotide sequence: TGCAGTGCTAGTGCAGGGGGGCCACCCCAGCATTTT.

The chain couples TRBV21-1 to TRBJ1-2. TRBV21-1 is shown as a pseudogene. There are 14 residues in the CDR3. CDR3 coding DNA: TGTGCCAGCACCACCACCGGGACTAGGGCCGGCTACACCTTC. Its protein is CASTTTGTRAGYTF.

A few counts support this clone. The chain's CDR3 is CASSPGTRQFF. CDR3 DNA sequence: TGTGCCAGCTCTCCCGGGACAAGGCAGTTCTTC. The rearrangement uses TRBV18 and TRBJ2-1; a possible D gene is TRBD1 (6 bases). The CDR3 consists of 11 residues. V was trimmed by 6 bases and J by 12 bases, leaving 12 bases between them. Per the germline V gene, CDR1 is KGHSH and CDR2 is LQKENI.

V and J are TRBV6-2 or TRBV6-3 and TRBJ1-2; no firm D call. Trimming shortened V by 2 bases and J by 8 bases, and 15 bases separated the two germline ends. The CDR3 has 14 residues. The germline CDR1 and CDR2 sequences are MNHEY and SVGEGT. CDR3 sequence: CASSYPGTLPGYTF. The CDR3 bases are TGTGCCAGCAGTTACCCGGGAACCCTCCCCGGCTACACCTTC.

The chain is built from TRBV7-7 and TRBJ2-1; tentative D call: TRBD2 (6 bases). The CDR3 consists of 15 residues. V was clipped by 6 bases and J by 8 bases, with 20 bases between them. CDR1 SSHAT and CDR2 FNYEAQ come from the germline V gene (reference sequence). In DNA form, the CDR3 reads TGTGCCAGCAGACTTCGGGACTCCATAACCTATGAGCAGTTCTTC. It specifies CASRLRDSITYEQFF.

The rearrangement links TRBV12-5 to TRBJ1-5; D possibly corresponds to TRBD1 (6 bases). CDR3 length: 13 amino acids. The germline V gene encodes CDR1 LGHNT and CDR2 FRNRAP. Between the trimmed V and J ends, which lost 7 bases and 6 bases, there was a span of 13 bases. CDR3 bases: TGTGCTAGTGCGGGGGGCTATCGTCAGCCCCAGCATTTT. This translates into CASAGGYRQPQHF.

This chain uses TRBV12-5 with TRBJ2-3, with D possibly being TRBD1 (6 bases). Trimming removed 2 bases from V and 0 bases from J, with 15 bases in between. Germline values: CDR1 LGHNT, CDR2 FRNRAP. The CDR3 covers 17 residues. The CDR3 reads CASGLIRQELSTDTQYF. CDR3 DNA: TGTGCTAGTGGTTTGATCCGACAGGAACTTAGCACAGATACGCAGTATTTT.

The chain employs TRBV9 and TRBJ1-1; 7 positions match TRBD1. The V and J ends lost 1 base and 1 base, in that order; junction bases with no gene match: 4. This CDR3 has 15 amino acids. In germline, CDR1 is SGDLS, CDR2 YYNGEE. Here the CDR3 DNA reads TGTGCCAGCAGCGTATGGGGGACAGCGAACACTGAAGCTTTCTTT. Encoded protein: CASSVWGTANTEAFF.

This CDR3 is CASSGTGRLEQYF. The DNA of the CDR3 is TGTGCCAGCAGTGGGACAGGGAGACTCGAGCAGTACTTC. The chain recombines TRBV2 with TRBJ2-7; 8 nucleotides align to TRBD1. The CDR3 consists of 13 residues. Germline CDR1 is SNHLY and CDR2 is FYNNEI. The ends lost 4 bases at V and 6 bases at J; junction bases unmatched: 5. Drawing the rest from reference TRBV2 and TRBJ2-7, the complete variable domain is EPEVTQTPSHQVTQMGQEVILRCVPISNHLYFYWYRQILGQKVEFLVSFYNNEISEKSEIFDDQFSVERPDGSNFTLKIRSTKLEDSAMYFCASSGTGRLEQYFGPGTRLTVT.

This rearrangement joins TRBV10-3 to TRBJ2-1, with D possibly matching TRBD2 (6 bases). This CDR3 is built from 16 residues. The germline V gene encodes CDR1 ENHRY and CDR2 SYGVKD. Trimming removed 0 bases from V and 3 bases from J, with 12 bases in between. The CDR3 bases are TGTGCCATCAGTGAGTCGTCCGGGAGAGGCTACAATGAGCAGTTCTTC. It specifies CAISESSGRGYNEQFF.

The chain has TRBV7-9 and TRBJ1-1, with TRBD1 as a possible D gene (6 bases). The germline V and J ends were trimmed by 3 bases and 4 bases, with 9 bases remaining between them. The germline V gene encodes CDR1 SEHNR and CDR2 FQNEAQ (reference sequence). CDR3 length: 13 residues. CDR3 amino acids: CASSFLQGTEAFF. In DNA form, the CDR3 reads TGTGCCAGCAGCTTTCTACAGGGCACTGAAGCTTTCTTT. The full variable domain, completed using reference TRBV7-9 and TRBJ1-1, is DTGVSQNPRHKITKRGQNVTFRCDPISEHNRLYWYRQTLGQGPEFLTYFQNEAQLEKSRLLSDRFSAERPKGSFSTLEIQRTEQGDSAMYLCASSFLQGTEAFFGQGTRLTVV.

This sequence joins TRBV5-8 and TRBJ2-3; D is unresolved. Trimming cost V 3 bases and J 1 base, with 9 bases left between them. CDR1 is SGHTS, CDR2 YDEGEE, per germline. The CDR3 has 14 residues. CDR3 residues: CASSWPVGTDTQYF. The CDR3 DNA sequence: TGTGCCAGCAGCTGGCCAGTCGGCACAGATACGCAGTATTTT.

The chain links TRBV5-4 to TRBJ2-6, with a weak D call TRBD1 (5 bases). CDR1 and CDR2 (germline): SGHNT, YYREEE (reference sequence). The CDR3 is made up of 13 amino acids. The V end lost 7 bases, the J end lost 5 bases, and 10 bases lay between the germline ends. The CDR3 region has the DNA TGTGCCAGCGGGGCAGACTGGGCCAACGTCCTGACTTTC. Residues: CASGADWANVLTF.

The CDR3 DNA reads TGTGCCAGCAGTTACGAGGCAGCGAGCAATCAGCCCCAGCATTTT. Its protein product is CASSYEAASNQPQHF. The chain recombines TRBV6-5 with TRBJ1-5; D is unclear. Between the trimmed V and J ends, which lost 2 bases and 1 base, there was a span of 9 bases. The V gene's germline CDR1 is MNHEY and CDR2 SVGAGI. The CDR3 is made up of 15 amino acids.

The chain is built from TRBV19 and TRBJ2-5, with 9 bases lining up with TRBD1. The J segment lost 4 bases and the V segment lost 6 bases, leaving 12 bases of the junction unmatched. This CDR3 has 16 residues. Germline V gene lookup returns CDR1 LNHDA and CDR2 SQIVND (reference sequence). The CDR3: CASSPKRTGARETQYF. CDR3 in DNA: TGTGCCAGTAGCCCCAAACGGACAGGGGCGCGAGAGACCCAGTACTTC.